The TCR beta chain under discussion was sequenced for a study of blood T cell repertoires in COVID-19. As regards this clone: The same CDR3 is also encoded by other DNA sequences in this sample.

Original methodology: Reference gene primer amplification gave estimated nucleated cell counts. Repertoires were generated with immunoSEQ multiplex PCR, while TCRdb's copy carries only in-frame clones and drops some. From that table come the V and J calls and clone size; the DNA was used to work out D and trimming. The sample shows over 400,000 clones, just over 85% of them seen only once. The sample was peripheral blood. The sequence came from a woman aged 25 to 39 with active or convalescent COVID-19.

CDR3 nucleotides: TGTGCCAGCAGCCTATCCCCTAACTATGGCTACACCTTC. Amino acid sequence: CASSLSPNYGYTF. The chain is built from TRBV12-3 or TRBV12-4 and TRBJ1-2, with no clear D. This CDR3 has 13 amino acids. The ends were cut back, 6 bases at V and 0 bases at J, with 8 bases in the middle.